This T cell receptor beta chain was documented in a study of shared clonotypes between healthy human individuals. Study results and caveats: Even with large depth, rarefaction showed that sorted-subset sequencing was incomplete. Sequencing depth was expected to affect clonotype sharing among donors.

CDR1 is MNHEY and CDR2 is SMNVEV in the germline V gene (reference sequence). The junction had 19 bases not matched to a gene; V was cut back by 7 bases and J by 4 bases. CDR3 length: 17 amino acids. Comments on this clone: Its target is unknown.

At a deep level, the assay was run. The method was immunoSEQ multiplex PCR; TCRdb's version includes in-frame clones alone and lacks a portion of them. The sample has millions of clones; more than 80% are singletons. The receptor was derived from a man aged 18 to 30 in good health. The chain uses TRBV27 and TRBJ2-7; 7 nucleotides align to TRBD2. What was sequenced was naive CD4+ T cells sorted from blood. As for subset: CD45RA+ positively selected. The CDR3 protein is CASIIISGGKSGYEQYF. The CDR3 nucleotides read TGTGCCAGCATTATTATATCGGGAGGTAAATCGGGTTACGAGCAGTACTTC.